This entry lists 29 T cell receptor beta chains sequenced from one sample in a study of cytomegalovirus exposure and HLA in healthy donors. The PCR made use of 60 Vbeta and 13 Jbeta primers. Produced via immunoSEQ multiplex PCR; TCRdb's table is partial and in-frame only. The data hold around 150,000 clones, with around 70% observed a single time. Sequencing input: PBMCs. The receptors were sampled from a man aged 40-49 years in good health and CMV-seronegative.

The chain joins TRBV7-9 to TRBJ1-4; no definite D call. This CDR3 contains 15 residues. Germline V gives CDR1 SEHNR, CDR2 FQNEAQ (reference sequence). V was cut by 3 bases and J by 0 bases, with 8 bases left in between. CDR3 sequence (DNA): TGTGCCAGCAGCTTCGGGTTCGCAACTAATGAAAAACTGTTTTTT. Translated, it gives CASSFGFATNEKLFF.

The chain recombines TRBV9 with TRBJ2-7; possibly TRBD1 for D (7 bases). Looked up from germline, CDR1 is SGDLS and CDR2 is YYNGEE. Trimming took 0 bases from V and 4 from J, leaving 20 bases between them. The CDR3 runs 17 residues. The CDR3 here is CASSVGVGGQPAYEQYF. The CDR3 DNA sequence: TGTGCCAGCAGCGTAGGGGTGGGGGGACAGCCTGCGTACGAGCAGTACTTC.

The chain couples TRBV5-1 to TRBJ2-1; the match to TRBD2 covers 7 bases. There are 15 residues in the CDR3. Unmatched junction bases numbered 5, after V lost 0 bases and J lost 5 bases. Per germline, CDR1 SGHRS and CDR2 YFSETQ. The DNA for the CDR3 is TGCGCCAGCAGCTTGGAGTCTAGCGGACACAATGAGCAGTTCTTC. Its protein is CASSLESSGHNEQFF.

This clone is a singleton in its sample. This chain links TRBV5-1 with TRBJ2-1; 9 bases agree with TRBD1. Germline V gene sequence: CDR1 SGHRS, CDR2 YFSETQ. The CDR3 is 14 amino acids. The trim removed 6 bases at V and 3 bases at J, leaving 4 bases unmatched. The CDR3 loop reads CASTGTGSYNEQFF. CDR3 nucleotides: TGCGCCAGCACCGGGACAGGGAGCTACAATGAGCAGTTCTTC.

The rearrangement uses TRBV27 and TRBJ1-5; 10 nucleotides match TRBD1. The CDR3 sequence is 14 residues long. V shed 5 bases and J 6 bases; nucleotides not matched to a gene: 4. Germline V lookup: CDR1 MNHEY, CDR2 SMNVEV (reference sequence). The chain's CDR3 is CASSETGGFQPQHF. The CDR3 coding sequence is TGTGCCAGCAGTGAGACAGGGGGCTTTCAGCCCCAGCATTTT.

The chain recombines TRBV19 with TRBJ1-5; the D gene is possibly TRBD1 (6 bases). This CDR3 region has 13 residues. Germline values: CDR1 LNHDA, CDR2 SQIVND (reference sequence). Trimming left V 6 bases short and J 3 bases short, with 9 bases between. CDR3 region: CASRRQDNQPQHF. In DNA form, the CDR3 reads TGTGCCAGTAGGCGACAGGACAATCAGCCCCAGCATTTT.

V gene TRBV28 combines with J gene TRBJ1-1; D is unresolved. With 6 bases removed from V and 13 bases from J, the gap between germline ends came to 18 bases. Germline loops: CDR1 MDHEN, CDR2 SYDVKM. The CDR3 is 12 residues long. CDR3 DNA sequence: TGTGCCAGCAGCCTTACCGGGTCCAGTCTTTTCTTT. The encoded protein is CASSLTGSSLFF.

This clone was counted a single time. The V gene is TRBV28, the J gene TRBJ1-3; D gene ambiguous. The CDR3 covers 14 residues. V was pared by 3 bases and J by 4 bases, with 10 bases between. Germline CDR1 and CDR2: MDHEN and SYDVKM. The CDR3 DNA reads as TGTGCCAGCAGTTTCGGTTTTGAGGGAAACACCATATATTTT. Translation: CASSFGFEGNTIYF.

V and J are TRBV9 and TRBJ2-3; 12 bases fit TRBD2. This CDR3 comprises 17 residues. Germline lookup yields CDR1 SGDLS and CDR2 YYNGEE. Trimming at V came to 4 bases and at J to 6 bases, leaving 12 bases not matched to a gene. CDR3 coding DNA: TGTGCCAGCAGCACAGACCCGACTAGCGGGAGTCGGGATACGCAGTATTTT. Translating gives CASSTDPTSGSRDTQYF.

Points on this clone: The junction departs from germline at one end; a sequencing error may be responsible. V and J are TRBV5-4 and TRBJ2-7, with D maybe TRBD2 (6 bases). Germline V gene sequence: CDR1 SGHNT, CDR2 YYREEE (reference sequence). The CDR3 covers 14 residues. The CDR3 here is CASRGDGLRREQSF. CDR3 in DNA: TGTGCCAGCAGAGGGGACGGACTACGGAGGGAGCAGTCCTTC. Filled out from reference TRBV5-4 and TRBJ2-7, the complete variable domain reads ETGVTQSPTHLIKTRGQQVTLRCSSQSGHNTVSWYQQALGQGPQFIFQYYREEENGRGNFPPRFSGLQFPNYSSELNVNALELDDSALYLCASRGDGLRREQSFGPGTRLTVT.

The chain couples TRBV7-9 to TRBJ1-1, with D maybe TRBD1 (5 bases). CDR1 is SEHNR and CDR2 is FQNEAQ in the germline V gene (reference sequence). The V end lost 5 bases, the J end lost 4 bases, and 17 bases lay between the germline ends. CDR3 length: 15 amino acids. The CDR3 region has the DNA TGTGCCAGCAGCCCACGGAGGCTCGGGGGCACTGAAGCTTTCTTT. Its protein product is CASSPRRLGGTEAFF.

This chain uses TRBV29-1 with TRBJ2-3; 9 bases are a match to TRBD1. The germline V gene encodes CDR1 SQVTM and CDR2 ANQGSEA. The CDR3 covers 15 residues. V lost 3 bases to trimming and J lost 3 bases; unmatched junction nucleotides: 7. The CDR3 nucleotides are TGCAGCGTTGAGATCTCAGGACAGGGGACAGATACGCAGTATTTT. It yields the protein CSVEISGQGTDTQYF.

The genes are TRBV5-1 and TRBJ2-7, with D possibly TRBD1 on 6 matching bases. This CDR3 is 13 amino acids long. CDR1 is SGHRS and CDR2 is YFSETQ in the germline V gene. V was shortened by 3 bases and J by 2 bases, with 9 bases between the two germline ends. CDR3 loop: CASSSQGTYEQYF. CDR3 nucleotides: TGCGCCAGCAGCTCCCAGGGGACCTACGAGCAGTACTTC.

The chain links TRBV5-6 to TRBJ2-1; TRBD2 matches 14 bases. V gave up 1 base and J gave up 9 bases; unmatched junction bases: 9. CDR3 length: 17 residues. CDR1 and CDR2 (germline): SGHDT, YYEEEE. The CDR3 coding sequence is TGTGCCAGCAGCTTGAGGACCGGGACTAGCGGGAGAAGTGAGCAGTTCTTC. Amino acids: CASSLRTGTSGRSEQFF.

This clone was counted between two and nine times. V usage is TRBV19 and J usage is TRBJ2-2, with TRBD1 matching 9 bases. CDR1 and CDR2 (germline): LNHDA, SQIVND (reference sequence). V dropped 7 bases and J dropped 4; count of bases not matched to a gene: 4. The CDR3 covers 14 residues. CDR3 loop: CASTGTGPTGELFF. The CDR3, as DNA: TGTGCCAGTACCGGGACAGGGCCCACCGGGGAGCTGTTTTTT.

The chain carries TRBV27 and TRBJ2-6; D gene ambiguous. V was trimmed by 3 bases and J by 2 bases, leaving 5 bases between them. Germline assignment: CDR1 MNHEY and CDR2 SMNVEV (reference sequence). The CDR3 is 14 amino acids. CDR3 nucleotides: TGTGCCAGCAGTTTCGTTGCTGGGGCCAACGTCCTGACTTTC. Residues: CASSFVAGANVLTF.

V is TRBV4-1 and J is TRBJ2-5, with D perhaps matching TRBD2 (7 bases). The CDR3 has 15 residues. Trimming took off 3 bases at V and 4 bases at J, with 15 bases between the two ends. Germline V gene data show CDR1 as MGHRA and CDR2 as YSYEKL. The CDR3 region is CASSQVGGRGETQYF. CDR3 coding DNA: TGCGCCAGCAGCCAGGTGGGGGGGCGGGGAGAGACCCAGTACTTC.

The CDR3 sequence: CASSLYSSTEAFF. The CDR3, as DNA: TGTGCCAGCAGCTTGTACTCTTCCACTGAAGCTTTCTTT. V gene TRBV7-9 combines with J gene TRBJ1-1; D uncertain. The CDR3 is 13 amino acids. Germline CDR1 SEHNR, CDR2 FQNEAQ (reference sequence). Trimming stripped 3 bases from V and 4 bases from J, with 9 bases between.

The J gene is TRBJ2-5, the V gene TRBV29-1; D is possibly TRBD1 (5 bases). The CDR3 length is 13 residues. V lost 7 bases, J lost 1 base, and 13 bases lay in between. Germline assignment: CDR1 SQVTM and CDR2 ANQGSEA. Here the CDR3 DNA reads TGCAGCGCTCCACAGGAGACCCAAGAGACCCAGTACTTC. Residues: CSAPQETQETQYF.

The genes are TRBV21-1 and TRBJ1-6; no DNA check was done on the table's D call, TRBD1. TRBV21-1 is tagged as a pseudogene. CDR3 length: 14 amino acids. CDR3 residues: CASSQGQVNSPLHF. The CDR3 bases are TGTGCCAGCAGCCAGGGACAGGTGAATTCACCCCTCCACTTT.

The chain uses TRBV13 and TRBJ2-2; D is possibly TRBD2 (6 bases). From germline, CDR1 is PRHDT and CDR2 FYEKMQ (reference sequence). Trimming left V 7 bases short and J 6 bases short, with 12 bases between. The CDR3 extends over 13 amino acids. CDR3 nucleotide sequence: TGTGCCAGCACTTGGGGGGATGCCGGGGAGCTGTTTTTT. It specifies CASTWGDAGELFF.

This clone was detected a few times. The CDR3 loop reads CASSLDFTRTDTQYF. The CDR3 DNA follows: TGTGCCAGCAGCCTGGACTTCACCCGTACAGATACGCAGTATTTT. The chain has TRBV5-4 and TRBJ2-3, with D tentatively TRBD2 (5 bases). The CDR3 spans 15 residues. Germline V lookup: CDR1 SGHNT, CDR2 YYREEE (reference sequence). V lost 4 bases to trimming and J lost 3 bases, with 15 bases between them.

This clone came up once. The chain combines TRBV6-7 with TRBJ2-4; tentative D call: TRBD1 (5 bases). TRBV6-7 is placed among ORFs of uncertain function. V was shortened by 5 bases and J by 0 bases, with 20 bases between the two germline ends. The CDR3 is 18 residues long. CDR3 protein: CASSPRGLRRGAKNIQYF. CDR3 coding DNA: TGTGCCAGCAGTCCTAGGGGTCTTAGGCGCGGAGCCAAAAACATTCAGTACTTC.

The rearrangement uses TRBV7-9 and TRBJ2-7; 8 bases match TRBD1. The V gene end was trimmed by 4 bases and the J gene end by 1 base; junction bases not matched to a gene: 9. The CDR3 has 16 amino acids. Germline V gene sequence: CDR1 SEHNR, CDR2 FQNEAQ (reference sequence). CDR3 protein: CASSSGGGERSYEQYF. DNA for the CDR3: TGTGCCAGCAGCTCAGGGGGCGGAGAACGATCCTACGAGCAGTACTTC.

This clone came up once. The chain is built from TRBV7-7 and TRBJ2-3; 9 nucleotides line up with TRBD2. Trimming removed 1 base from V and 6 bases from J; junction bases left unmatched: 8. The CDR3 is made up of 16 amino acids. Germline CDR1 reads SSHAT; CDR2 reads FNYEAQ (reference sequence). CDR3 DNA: TGTGCCAGCAGCTTAGATGTAGCGGGAGCAGGTGATACGCAGTATTTT. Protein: CASSLDVAGAGDTQYF.

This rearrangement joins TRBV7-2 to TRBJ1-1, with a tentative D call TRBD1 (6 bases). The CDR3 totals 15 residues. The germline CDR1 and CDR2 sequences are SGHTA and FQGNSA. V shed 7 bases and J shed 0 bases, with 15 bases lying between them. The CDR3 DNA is TGTGCCAGCACATCAGGGGCCACCATGAACACTGAAGCTTTCTTT. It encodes CASTSGATMNTEAFF.

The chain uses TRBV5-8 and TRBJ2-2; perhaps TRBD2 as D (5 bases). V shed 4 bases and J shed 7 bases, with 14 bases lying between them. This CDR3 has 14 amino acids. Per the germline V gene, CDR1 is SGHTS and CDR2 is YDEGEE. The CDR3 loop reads CASSLKIGVGELFF. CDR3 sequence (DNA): TGTGCCAGCAGCCTCAAAATCGGGGTCGGGGAGCTGTTTTTT.

CDR3 nucleotide sequence: TGTGCCAGCTCACCCACCTGGGAGGGGTCCCAGCATTTT. Translation: CASSPTWEGSQHF. The chain has TRBV18 and TRBJ1-5; perhaps TRBD1 as D (5 bases). The CDR3 is 13 residues long. Germline values: CDR1 KGHSH, CDR2 LQKENI. The V and J ends lost 3 bases and 11 bases respectively, with 14 bases between them.

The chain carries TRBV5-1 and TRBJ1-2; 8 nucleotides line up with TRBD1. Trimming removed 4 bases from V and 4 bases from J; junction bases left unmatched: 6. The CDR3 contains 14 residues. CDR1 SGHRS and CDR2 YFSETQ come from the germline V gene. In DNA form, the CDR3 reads TGCGCCAGCAGCCCGGACAGGGCAGGCTATGGCTACACCTTC. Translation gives CASSPDRAGYGYTF.